A single sample gave rise to the 26 T cell receptor beta chains below, sequenced in a study of shared clonotypes between healthy human individuals. Measured with immunoSEQ multiplex PCR; TCRdb has only the in-frame clones, and not every one. The sample shows fewer than 1.8 million clones, about 98.5% of them seen only once. Specimen: naive CD4+ T cells sorted from blood. Regarding subset: CD45RA+ positively selected. Every receptor here comes from a man aged 30 to 45 in good health.

This sequence joins TRBV6-5 and TRBJ1-2; perhaps TRBD1 as D (5 bases). CDR3 length: 13 amino acids. Trimming removed 5 bases at V and 0 bases at J, with 7 bases between. Looked up from germline, CDR1 is MNHEY and CDR2 is SVGAGI. Here the CDR3 DNA reads TGTGCCAGCAGTCCGACAGCTAACTATGGCTACACCTTC. It is translated as CASSPTANYGYTF.

About this clone itself: Other nucleotide sequences in the sample specify the same CDR3. The V gene is TRBV20-1, the J gene TRBJ1-2; D is undetermined. Trimming left V 6 bases short and J 5 bases short, with 7 bases between. Germline V lookup: CDR1 DFQATT, CDR2 SNEGSKA (reference sequence). This CDR3 is 10 amino acids long. This chain's CDR3 is CSAPRYGYTF. The DNA of the CDR3 is TGCAGTGCACCTCGGTATGGCTACACCTTC.

This clone was recorded once. The genes are TRBV15 and TRBJ2-5, with 7 bases that match TRBD2. This CDR3 has 20 amino acids. Per germline, CDR1 LNHNV and CDR2 YYDKDF (reference sequence). J was trimmed by 1 base and V by 0 bases; bases with no gene match: 17. The CDR3 is CATSRDRASGPPGIQETQYF. The CDR3 DNA is TGTGCCACCAGCAGAGATCGGGCTAGCGGACCCCCGGGGATCCAAGAGACCCAGTACTTC.

This sequence joins TRBV28 and TRBJ2-7; a weak D match, TRBD2 (6 bases). Trimming left V 2 bases short and J 6 bases short, with 11 bases between. Germline assignment: CDR1 MDHEN and CDR2 SYDVKM. This CDR3 is built from 13 residues. The CDR3 bases are TGTGCCAGCAGTTTACCAGGAGGGCCCGAGCAGTACTTC. Protein product: CASSLPGGPEQYF.

The V call is TRBV20-1, the J call TRBJ2-5; possible D gene TRBD2, 5 bases. Germline CDR1 is DFQATT and CDR2 is SNEGSKA (reference sequence). This CDR3 comprises 11 residues. V was clipped by 7 bases and J by 3 bases, with 9 bases between them. Here the CDR3 reads CSGLSKETQYF. CDR3 DNA sequence: TGCAGTGGACTATCAAAAGAGACCCAGTACTTC.

The chain has TRBV6-6 and TRBJ2-3; D not certain. V was pared by 7 bases and J by 0 bases, with 8 bases between. This CDR3 contains 13 residues. Germline V gene sequence: CDR1 MNHNY, CDR2 SVGAGI (reference sequence). The CDR3 DNA follows: TGTGCCAGCACAACGGGCAGCACAGATACGCAGTATTTT. It translates to CASTTGSTDTQYF.

J is TRBJ1-3 and V is TRBV15; D unclear. The V end was cut by 3 bases, the J end by 0 bases, with 12 bases between. Germline V gene data show CDR1 as LNHNV and CDR2 as YYDKDF (reference sequence). The CDR3 loop spans 16 amino acids. The CDR3 region is CATSRGDVDSGNTIYF. The DNA for the CDR3 is TGTGCCACCAGCAGGGGCGACGTAGACTCTGGAAACACCATATATTTT.

With respect to this clone: The same CDR3 also results from other DNA sequences found in this sample. The rearrangement joins TRBV30 to TRBJ1-3, with D maybe TRBD1 (6 bases). The CDR3 has 15 amino acids. V was clipped by 0 bases and J by 1 base, with 10 bases between them. Germline V gene lookup returns CDR1 GTSNPN and CDR2 SVGIG (reference sequence). The CDR3 protein is CAWSVGGSSGNTIYF. DNA of the CDR3: TGTGCCTGGAGTGTAGGGGGATCTTCTGGAAACACCATATATTTT.

The chain links TRBV5-1 to TRBJ2-7; 12 nucleotides agree with TRBD2. This CDR3 contains 17 residues. Trimming took 3 bases from V and 0 from J; bases not matched to a gene: 7. From germline, CDR1 is SGHRS and CDR2 YFSETQ. CDR3 nucleotide sequence: TGCGCCAGCAGCTATAGGACTAGCGGGGACCCCTCCTACGAGCAGTACTTC. Translated: CASSYRTSGDPSYEQYF.

This sequence joins TRBV28 and TRBJ1-5; no definite D call. V was trimmed by 5 bases and J by 0 bases, leaving 8 bases between them. This CDR3 comprises 14 residues. The germline CDR1 and CDR2 sequences are MDHEN and SYDVKM. CDR3 residues: CASSQGFSNQPQHF. The CDR3 DNA follows: TGTGCCAGCAGTCAAGGGTTTAGCAATCAGCCCCAGCATTTT.

The CDR3 coding sequence is TGCGCCAGCAGCTTGGATTCGGGGGGCCGGGACGAGCAGTACTTC. It codes for CASSLDSGGRDEQYF. V usage is TRBV5-1 and J usage is TRBJ2-7; D is perhaps TRBD2 (7 bases). The germline V and J ends were trimmed by 0 bases and 5 bases, with 15 bases remaining between them. CDR1 is SGHRS, CDR2 YFSETQ, per germline. This CDR3 has 15 amino acids.

The genes are TRBV6-6 and TRBJ1-1, with D possibly TRBD1 on 5 matching bases. V lost 0 bases to trimming and J lost 0 bases, with 8 bases between them. This CDR3 has 15 amino acids. Germline V lookup: CDR1 MNHNY, CDR2 SVGAGI (reference sequence). The CDR3 sequence is CASSYSRDLNTEAFF. The CDR3 DNA sequence: TGTGCCAGCAGTTACTCGAGGGACCTGAACACTGAAGCTTTCTTT.

The CDR3 here is CASSIDPAQETQYF. The CDR3 DNA follows: TGTGCCAGTAGTATAGATCCCGCGCAAGAGACCCAGTACTTC. The J gene is TRBJ2-5, the V gene TRBV19; D unresolved. Trimming cost V 0 bases and J 2 bases, with 7 bases left between them. This CDR3 region has 14 residues. Per the germline V gene, CDR1 is LNHDA and CDR2 is SQIVND (reference sequence).

The chain couples TRBV15 to TRBJ2-3, with TRBD2 matching 12 bases. CDR1 is LNHNV, CDR2 YYDKDF, per germline (reference sequence). The CDR3 totals 18 residues. With V trimmed by 1 base and J by 6 bases, 11 bases remained unmatched. The CDR3: CATSRGYRTSGASDTQYF. In nucleotides, the CDR3 is TGTGCCACCAGCAGAGGGTATAGGACTAGCGGGGCCTCGGATACGCAGTATTTT.

The chain is built from TRBV18 and TRBJ2-7; 9 bases are shared with TRBD1. There are 13 residues in the CDR3. The V gene's germline CDR1 is KGHSH and CDR2 LQKENI. J lost 7 bases, V lost 2 bases, and 3 bases had no gene match. The CDR3 coding sequence is TGTGCCAGCTCACCAAAGACAGGGGGTGAGCAGTACTTC. Protein sequence: CASSPKTGGEQYF.

A single count supports this clone. The chain recombines TRBV5-1 with TRBJ2-2, with 7 positions matching TRBD2. CDR1 and CDR2 (germline): SGHRS, YFSETQ. This CDR3 comprises 15 residues. J lost 3 bases, V lost 0 bases, and 2 bases had no gene match. CDR3 protein: CASSLDAGDTGELFF. The CDR3 DNA follows: TGCGCCAGCAGCTTGGACGCGGGAGACACCGGGGAGCTGTTTTTT.

The chain couples TRBV19 to TRBJ2-3; maybe TRBD2 (5 bases). The germline gives CDR1 LNHDA, CDR2 SQIVND (reference sequence). V was shortened by 3 bases and J by 2 bases, with 18 bases between the two germline ends. This CDR3 is built from 17 residues. CDR3: CASSMRVFRSLTDTQYF. In nucleotides, the CDR3 is TGTGCCAGTAGTATGAGGGTTTTTCGGAGCCTCACAGATACGCAGTATTTT.

The CDR3 bases are TGTGCCAGCACCCGAGGGGGACTGCAGACCTACGAGCAGTACTTC. Protein sequence: CASTRGGLQTYEQYF. The chain couples TRBV28 to TRBJ2-7; the D call may be TRBD1 or TRBD2 (6 bases each). Trimming removed 7 bases from V and 2 bases from J, with 18 bases in between. Germline loops: CDR1 MDHEN, CDR2 SYDVKM. This CDR3 has 15 amino acids.

V usage is TRBV5-5 and J usage is TRBJ2-3, with 7 nucleotides matching TRBD1. V trimming: 4 bases; J trimming: 8 bases; junction bases outside the gene matches: 7. The CDR3 length is 13 residues. The germline CDR1 and CDR2 sequences are SGHKS and YYEKEE (reference sequence). CDR3 nucleotides: TGTGCCAGCAGCCTGGAACCAGGGGGTACGCAGTATTTT. Amino acid sequence: CASSLEPGGTQYF.

The chain employs TRBV28 and TRBJ2-3; tentative D call: TRBD1 (6 bases). CDR1 and CDR2 from the germline V gene are MDHEN and SYDVKM. V was cut by 6 bases and J by 10 bases, with 14 bases left in between. The CDR3 runs 12 residues. Here the CDR3 DNA reads TGTGCCAGCAGACCCCAACAGGGCGCGCAGTATTTT. It translates to CASRPQQGAQYF.

This sequence joins TRBV14 and TRBJ1-2; D gene uncertain. The CDR3 is made up of 14 amino acids. The V end was cut by 6 bases, the J end by 4 bases, with 15 bases between. Germline CDR1 reads SGHDN; CDR2 reads FVKESK. The CDR3 loop reads CASSHPDGFYGYTF. Here the CDR3 DNA reads TGTGCCAGCAGTCACCCCGACGGATTCTATGGCTACACCTTC.

This clone has only one observation. The chain couples TRBV6-6 to TRBJ1-1, with a tentative D call TRBD1 (5 bases). In germline, CDR1 is MNHNY, CDR2 SVGAGI (reference sequence). This CDR3 is 13 amino acids long. V lost 1 base to trimming and J lost 6 bases, with 9 bases between them. The DNA for the CDR3 is TGTGCCAGCAGTTACTGGGACCGATCTGAAGCTTTCTTT. This sequence encodes CASSYWDRSEAFF.

The rearrangement joins TRBV27 to TRBJ1-5; 9 positions match TRBD1. The junction had 9 bases not matched to a gene; V was cut back by 11 bases and J by 7 bases. This CDR3 comprises 13 residues. Germline loops: CDR1 MNHEY, CDR2 SMNVEV (reference sequence). CDR3 DNA: TGTGCCTCCTCCGGACAGGGGAAACAGCCCCAGCATTTT. Amino acid sequence: CASSGQGKQPQHF.

V is TRBV25-1 and J is TRBJ2-7, with a tentative D call TRBD2 (5 bases). Per germline, CDR1 MGHDK and CDR2 SYGVNS. V lost 4 bases and J 7 bases, leaving 17 bases between the germline ends. The CDR3 covers 14 residues. CDR3 coding DNA: TGTGCCAGCAGTGCCATACCAGTCTCGGGAGAGCAGTACTTC. Translating gives CASSAIPVSGEQYF.

This chain joins TRBV7-6 and TRBJ1-5; 7 bases are a match to TRBD1. J lost 2 bases, V lost 3 bases, and 10 bases had no gene match. The CDR3 contains 17 residues. The germline V gene encodes CDR1 SGHVS and CDR2 FNYEAQ. CDR3 region: CASSLTTTGFGNQPQHF. The CDR3 DNA reads TGTGCCAGCAGCTTGACCACGACAGGGTTTGGCAATCAGCCCCAGCATTTT.

This chain uses TRBV9 with TRBJ1-3; D possibly corresponds to TRBD1 (5 bases). The CDR3 contains 17 residues. The V and J ends lost 1 base and 0 bases respectively, with 14 bases between them. The germline V gene has CDR1 SGDLS and CDR2 YYNGEE. The CDR3 nucleotides read TGTGCCAGCAGCGTATTCGATGCAGGGCACTCTGGAAACACCATATATTTT. This encodes CASSVFDAGHSGNTIYF.